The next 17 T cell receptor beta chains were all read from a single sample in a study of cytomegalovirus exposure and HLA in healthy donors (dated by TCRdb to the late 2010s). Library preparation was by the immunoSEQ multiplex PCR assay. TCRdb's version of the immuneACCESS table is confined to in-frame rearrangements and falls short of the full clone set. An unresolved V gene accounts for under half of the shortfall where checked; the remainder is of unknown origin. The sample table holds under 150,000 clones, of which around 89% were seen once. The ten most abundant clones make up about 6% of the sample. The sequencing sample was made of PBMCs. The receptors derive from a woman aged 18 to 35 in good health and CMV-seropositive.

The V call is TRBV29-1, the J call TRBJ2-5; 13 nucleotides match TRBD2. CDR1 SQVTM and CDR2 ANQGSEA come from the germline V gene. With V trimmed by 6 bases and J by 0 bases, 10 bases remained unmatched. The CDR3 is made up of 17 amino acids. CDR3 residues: CSVAGTSGKSYQETQYF. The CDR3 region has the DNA TGCAGCGTGGCCGGGACTAGCGGGAAGTCGTACCAAGAGACCCAGTACTTC.

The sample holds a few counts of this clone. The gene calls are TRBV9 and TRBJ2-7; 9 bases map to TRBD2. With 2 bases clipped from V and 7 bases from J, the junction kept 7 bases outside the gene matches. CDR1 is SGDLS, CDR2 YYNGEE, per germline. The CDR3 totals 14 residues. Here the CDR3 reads CASSVGSGSNEQYF. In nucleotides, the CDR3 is TGTGCCAGCAGCGTTGGTAGCGGGAGTAATGAGCAGTACTTC.

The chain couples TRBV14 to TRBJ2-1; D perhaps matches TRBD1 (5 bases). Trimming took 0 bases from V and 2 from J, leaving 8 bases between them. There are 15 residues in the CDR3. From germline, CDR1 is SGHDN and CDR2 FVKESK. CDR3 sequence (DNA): TGTGCCAGCAGCCAAGATAGGGGTCCCTACAATGAGCAGTTCTTC. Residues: CASSQDRGPYNEQFF.

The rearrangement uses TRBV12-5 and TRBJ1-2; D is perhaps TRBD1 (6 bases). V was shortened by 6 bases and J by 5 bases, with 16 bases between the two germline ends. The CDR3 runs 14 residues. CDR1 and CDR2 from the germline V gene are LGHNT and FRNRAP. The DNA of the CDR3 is TGTGCTAGTGGCTCCCCCGGGACAAGATATGGCTACACCTTC. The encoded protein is CASGSPGTRYGYTF.

Here the CDR3 DNA reads TGTGCCAGCTCACCACAGCCCCTTGGAGGGGGGGACGAGCAGTACTTC. This codes for CASSPQPLGGGDEQYF. The rearrangement joins TRBV18 to TRBJ2-7; maybe TRBD2 (7 bases). This CDR3 is 16 amino acids long. The germline V gene has CDR1 KGHSH and CDR2 LQKENI. Between the trimmed V and J ends, which lost 1 base and 5 bases, there was a span of 18 bases.

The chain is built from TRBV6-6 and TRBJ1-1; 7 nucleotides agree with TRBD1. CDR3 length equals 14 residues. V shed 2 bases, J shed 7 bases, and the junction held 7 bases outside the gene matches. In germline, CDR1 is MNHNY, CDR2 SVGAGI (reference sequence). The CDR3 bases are TGTGCCAGCAGTTACCTCGACAGGGCCAATGAAGCTTTCTTT. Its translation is CASSYLDRANEAFF.

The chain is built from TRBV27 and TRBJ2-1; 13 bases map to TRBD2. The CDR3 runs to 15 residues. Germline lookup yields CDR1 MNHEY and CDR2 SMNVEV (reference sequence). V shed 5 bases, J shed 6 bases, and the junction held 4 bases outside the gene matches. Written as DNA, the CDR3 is TGTGCCAGCAGTCCCGGGACTAGCGGGGTCAATGAGCAGTTCTTC. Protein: CASSPGTSGVNEQFF.

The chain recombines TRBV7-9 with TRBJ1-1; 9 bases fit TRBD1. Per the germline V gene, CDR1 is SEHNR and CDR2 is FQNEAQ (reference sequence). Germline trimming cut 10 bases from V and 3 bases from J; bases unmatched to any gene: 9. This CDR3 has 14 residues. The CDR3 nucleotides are TGTGCCATCGACTCCCGGGACAGGGACACTGAAGCTTTCTTT. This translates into CAIDSRDRDTEAFF.

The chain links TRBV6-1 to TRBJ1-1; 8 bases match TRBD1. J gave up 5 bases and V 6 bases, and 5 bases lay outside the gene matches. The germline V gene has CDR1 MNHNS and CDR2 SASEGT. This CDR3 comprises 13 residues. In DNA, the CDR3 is TGTGCCAGCAGCGACAGGGGTAGGACTGAAGCTTTCTTT. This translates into CASSDRGRTEAFF.

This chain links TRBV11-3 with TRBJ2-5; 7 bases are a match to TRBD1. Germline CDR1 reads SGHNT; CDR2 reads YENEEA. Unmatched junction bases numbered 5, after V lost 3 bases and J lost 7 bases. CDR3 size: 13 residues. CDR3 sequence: CASSFWQGVTQYF. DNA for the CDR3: TGTGCCAGCAGCTTTTGGCAGGGGGTGACCCAGTACTTC.

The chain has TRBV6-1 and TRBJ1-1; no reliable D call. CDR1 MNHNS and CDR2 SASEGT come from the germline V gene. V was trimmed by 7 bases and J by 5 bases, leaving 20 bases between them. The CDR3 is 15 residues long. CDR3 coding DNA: TGTGCCAGCAATAGCCTTTCAGTAGTGATGACTGAAGCTTTCTTT. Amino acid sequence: CASNSLSVVMTEAFF.

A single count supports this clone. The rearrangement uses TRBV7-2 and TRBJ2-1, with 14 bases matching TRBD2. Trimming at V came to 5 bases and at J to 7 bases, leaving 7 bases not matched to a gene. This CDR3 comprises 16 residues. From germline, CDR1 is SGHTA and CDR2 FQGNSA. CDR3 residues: CASSQAGTSGRNEQFF. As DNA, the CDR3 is TGTGCCAGCAGCCAGGCCGGGACTAGCGGGAGAAATGAGCAGTTCTTC.

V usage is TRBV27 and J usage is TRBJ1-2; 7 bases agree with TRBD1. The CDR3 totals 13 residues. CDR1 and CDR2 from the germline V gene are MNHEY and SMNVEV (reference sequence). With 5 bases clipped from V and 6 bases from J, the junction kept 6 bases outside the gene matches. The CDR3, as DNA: TGTGCCAGCAGTGCCTACAGGGGCAATGGCTACACCTTC. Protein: CASSAYRGNGYTF.

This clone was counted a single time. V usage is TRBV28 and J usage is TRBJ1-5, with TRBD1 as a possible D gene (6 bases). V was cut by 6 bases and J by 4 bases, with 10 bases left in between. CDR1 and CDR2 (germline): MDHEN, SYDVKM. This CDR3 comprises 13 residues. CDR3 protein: CASRTGRNQPQHF. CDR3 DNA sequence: TGTGCCAGCAGAACAGGGCGAAATCAGCCCCAGCATTTT.

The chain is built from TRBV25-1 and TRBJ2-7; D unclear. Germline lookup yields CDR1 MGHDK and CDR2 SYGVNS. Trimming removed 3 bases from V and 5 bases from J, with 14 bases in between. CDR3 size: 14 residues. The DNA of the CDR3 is TGTGCCAGCAGTGAGGCGCGAGCGTCGGACGAGCAGTACTTC. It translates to CASSEARASDEQYF.

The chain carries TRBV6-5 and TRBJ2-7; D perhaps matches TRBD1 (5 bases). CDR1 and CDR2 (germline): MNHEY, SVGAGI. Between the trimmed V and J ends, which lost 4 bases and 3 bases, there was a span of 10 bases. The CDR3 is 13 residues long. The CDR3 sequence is CASSWGSVYEQYF. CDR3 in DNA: TGTGCCAGCAGTTGGGGCAGCGTCTACGAGCAGTACTTC.

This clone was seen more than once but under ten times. This chain's CDR3 is CASSEFDSGNSGYF. The DNA for the CDR3 is TGTGCCAGCAGTGAATTCGATTCGGGTAACAGCGGGTACTTC. This sequence joins TRBV2 and TRBJ2-7; a possible D gene is TRBD2 (5 bases). This CDR3 is 14 amino acids long. The V gene lost 2 bases and the J gene lost 12 bases, with 20 bases spanning the gap. Germline V gene lookup returns CDR1 SNHLY and CDR2 FYNNEI.